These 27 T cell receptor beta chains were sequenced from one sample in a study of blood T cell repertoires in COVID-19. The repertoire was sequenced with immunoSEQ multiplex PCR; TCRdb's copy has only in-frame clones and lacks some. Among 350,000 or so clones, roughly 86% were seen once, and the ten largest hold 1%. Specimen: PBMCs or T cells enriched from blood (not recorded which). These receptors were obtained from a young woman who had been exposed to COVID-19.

The CDR3 here is CASRNRIDQPQHF. CDR3 DNA: TGTGCCAGCAGGAACAGGATCGATCAGCCCCAGCATTTT. The chain couples TRBV28 to TRBJ1-5, with D tentatively TRBD1 (5 bases). V lost 6 bases and J lost 5, with 11 bases in between. The CDR3 sequence is 13 residues long. The V gene's germline CDR1 is MDHEN and CDR2 SYDVKM.

The CDR3 loop is CASESLSRRQYF. DNA of the CDR3: TGTGCCAGTGAATCGTTATCGAGGAGGCAGTACTTC. This chain connects TRBV2 to TRBJ2-7; no reliable D call. The V gene's germline CDR1 is SNHLY and CDR2 FYNNEI. The CDR3 runs to 12 residues. Trimming pared 9 bases from V and 9 bases from J, leaving 18 bases between.

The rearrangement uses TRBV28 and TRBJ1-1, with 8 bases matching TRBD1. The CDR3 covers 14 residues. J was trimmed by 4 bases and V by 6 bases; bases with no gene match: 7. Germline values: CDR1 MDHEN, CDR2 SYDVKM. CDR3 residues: CASRKDRVSTEAFF. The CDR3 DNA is TGTGCCAGCAGAAAGGACAGGGTTTCCACTGAAGCTTTCTTT.

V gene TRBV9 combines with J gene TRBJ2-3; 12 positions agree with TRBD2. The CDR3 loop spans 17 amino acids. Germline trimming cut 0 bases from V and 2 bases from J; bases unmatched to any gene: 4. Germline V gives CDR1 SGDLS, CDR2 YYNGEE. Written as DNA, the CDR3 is TGTGCCAGCAGCGTAGTCGCTAGCGGGAGGGCCACAGATACGCAGTATTTT. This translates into CASSVVASGRATDTQYF.

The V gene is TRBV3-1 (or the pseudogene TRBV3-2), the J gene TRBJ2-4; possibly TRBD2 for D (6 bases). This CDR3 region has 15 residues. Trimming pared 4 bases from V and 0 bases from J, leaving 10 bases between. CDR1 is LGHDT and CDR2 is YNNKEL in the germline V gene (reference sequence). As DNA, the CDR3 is TGTGCCAGCAGCCCAATTAGCGGAGCCAAAAACATTCAGTACTTC. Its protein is CASSPISGAKNIQYF.

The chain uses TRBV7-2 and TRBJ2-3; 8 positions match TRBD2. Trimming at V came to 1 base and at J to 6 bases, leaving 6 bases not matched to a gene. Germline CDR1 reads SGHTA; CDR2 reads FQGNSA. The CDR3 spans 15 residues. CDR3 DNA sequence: TGTGCCAGCAGCTTAGGAACGGGAGGGAGCGATACGCAGTATTTT. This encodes CASSLGTGGSDTQYF.

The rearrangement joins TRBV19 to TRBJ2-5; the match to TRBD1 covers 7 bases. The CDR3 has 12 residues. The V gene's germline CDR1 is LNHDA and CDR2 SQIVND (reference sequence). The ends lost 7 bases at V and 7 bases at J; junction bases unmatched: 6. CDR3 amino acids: CASNTGEGTQYF. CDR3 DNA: TGTGCCAGTAACACAGGGGAAGGGACCCAGTACTTC.

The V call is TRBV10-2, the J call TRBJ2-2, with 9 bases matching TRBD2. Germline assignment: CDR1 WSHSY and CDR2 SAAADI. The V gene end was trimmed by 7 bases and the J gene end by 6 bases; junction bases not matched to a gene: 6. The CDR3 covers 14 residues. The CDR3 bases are TGCGCCAGCAAATGGAAGCGGGAGGCCGGGGAGCTGTTTTTT. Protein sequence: CASKWKREAGELFF.

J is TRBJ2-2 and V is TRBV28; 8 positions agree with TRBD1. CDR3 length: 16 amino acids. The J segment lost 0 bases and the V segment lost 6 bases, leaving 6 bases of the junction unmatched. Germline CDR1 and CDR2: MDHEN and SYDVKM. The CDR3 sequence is CASRSPGGANTGELFF. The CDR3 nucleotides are TGTGCCAGCAGGTCCCCAGGGGGCGCGAACACCGGGGAGCTGTTTTTT. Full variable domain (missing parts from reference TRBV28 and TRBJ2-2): DVKVTQSSRYLVKRTGEKVFLECVQDMDHENMFWYRQDPGLGLRLIYFSYDVKMKEKGDIPEGYSVSREKKERFSLILESASTNQTSMYLCASRSPGGANTGELFFGEGSRLTVL.

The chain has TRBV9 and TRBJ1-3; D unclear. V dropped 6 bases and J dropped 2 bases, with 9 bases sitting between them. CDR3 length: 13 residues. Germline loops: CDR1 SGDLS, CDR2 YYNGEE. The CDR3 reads CASNLGAGNTIYF. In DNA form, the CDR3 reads TGTGCCAGCAACCTCGGAGCTGGAAACACCATATATTTT.

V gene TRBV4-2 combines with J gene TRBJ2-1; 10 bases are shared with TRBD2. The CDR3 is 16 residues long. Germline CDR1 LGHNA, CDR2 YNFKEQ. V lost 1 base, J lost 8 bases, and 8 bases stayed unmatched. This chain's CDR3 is CASSQAGLAGDHEQFF. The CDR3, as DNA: TGTGCCAGCAGCCAAGCCGGGCTAGCGGGAGATCATGAGCAGTTCTTC.

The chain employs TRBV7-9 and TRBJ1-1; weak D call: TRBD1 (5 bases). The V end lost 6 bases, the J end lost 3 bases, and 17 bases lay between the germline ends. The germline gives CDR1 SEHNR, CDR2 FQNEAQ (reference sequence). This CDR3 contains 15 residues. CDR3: CASRSNGGSHTEAFF. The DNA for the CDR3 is TGTGCCAGCAGATCCAACGGGGGGAGTCACACTGAAGCTTTCTTT. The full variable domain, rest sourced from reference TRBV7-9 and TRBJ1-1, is DTGVSQNPRHKITKRGQNVTFRCDPISEHNRLYWYRQTLGQGPEFLTYFQNEAQLEKSRLLSDRFSAERPKGSFSTLEIQRTEQGDSAMYLCASRSNGGSHTEAFFGQGTRLTVV.

The CDR3 loop reads CASSSSASGLTEAFF. CDR3 in DNA: TGTGCCAGCAGTTCCTCGGCTTCAGGGTTGACTGAAGCTTTCTTT. The chain carries TRBV6-5 and TRBJ1-1; a weak D match, TRBD1 (5 bases). CDR3 length: 15 residues. CDR1 and CDR2 from the germline V gene are MNHEY and SVGAGI. The V and J ends lost 4 bases and 5 bases respectively, with 17 bases between them.

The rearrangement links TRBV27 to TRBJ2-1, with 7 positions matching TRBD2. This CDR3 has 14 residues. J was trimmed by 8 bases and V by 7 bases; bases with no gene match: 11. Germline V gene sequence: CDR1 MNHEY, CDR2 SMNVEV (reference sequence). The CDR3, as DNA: TGTGCCAGCAAAGTTAGACTAGCTAGAGATGAGCAGTTCTTC. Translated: CASKVRLARDEQFF.

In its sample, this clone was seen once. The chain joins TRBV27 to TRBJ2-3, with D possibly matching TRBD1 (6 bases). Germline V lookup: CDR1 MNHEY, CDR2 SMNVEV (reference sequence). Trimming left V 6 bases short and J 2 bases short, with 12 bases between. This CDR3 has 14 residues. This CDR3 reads CASRKDSFTDTQYF. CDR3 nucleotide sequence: TGTGCCAGCAGGAAGGACAGCTTCACAGATACGCAGTATTTT.

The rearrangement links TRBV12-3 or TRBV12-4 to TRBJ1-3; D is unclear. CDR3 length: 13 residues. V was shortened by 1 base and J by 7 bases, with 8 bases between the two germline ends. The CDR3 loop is CASSLELANTIYF. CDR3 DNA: TGTGCCAGCAGTTTAGAGCTTGCTAACACCATATATTTT.

The CDR3 reads CASSQEGRGYTEAFF. CDR3 coding DNA: TGTGCCAGCAGCCAAGAGGGCAGGGGTTACACTGAAGCTTTCTTT. V and J are TRBV14 and TRBJ1-1; weak D call: TRBD1 (6 bases). The CDR3 is 15 residues long. Deletions cut 0 bases from V and 3 bases from J, with 11 bases between. Germline V gene sequence: CDR1 SGHDN, CDR2 FVKESK.

The CDR3, as DNA: TGTGCCAGCAGTCAATCCGGGACAGGCCGCACAGATACGCAGTATTTT. Protein product: CASSQSGTGRTDTQYF. V and J are TRBV28 and TRBJ2-3; 8 bases are a match to TRBD1. The CDR3 length is 16 residues. Germline V CDR1 and CDR2: MDHEN, SYDVKM. The J segment lost 1 base and the V segment lost 5 bases, leaving 8 bases of the junction unmatched.

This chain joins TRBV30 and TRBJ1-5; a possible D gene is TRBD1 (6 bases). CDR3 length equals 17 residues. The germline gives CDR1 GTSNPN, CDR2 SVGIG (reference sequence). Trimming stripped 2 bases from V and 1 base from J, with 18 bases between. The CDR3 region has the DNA TGTGCCTGGAGTATTTCCCTGGACAGTCTCAGCAATCAGCCCCAGCATTTT. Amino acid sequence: CAWSISLDSLSNQPQHF.

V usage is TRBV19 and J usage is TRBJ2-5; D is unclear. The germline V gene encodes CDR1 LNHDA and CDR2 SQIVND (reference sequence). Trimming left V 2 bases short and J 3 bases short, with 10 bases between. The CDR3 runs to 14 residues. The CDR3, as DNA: TGTGCCAGTAGTATAAGTCAACAGAAAGAGACCCAGTACTTC. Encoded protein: CASSISQQKETQYF.

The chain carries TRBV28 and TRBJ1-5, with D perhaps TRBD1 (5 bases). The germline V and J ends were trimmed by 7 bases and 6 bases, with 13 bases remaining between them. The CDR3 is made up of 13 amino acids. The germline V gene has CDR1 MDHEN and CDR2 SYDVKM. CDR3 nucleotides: TGTGCCAGCAATAGGGGTTCGGTTCAGCCCCAGCATTTT. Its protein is CASNRGSVQPQHF.

CDR3 coding DNA: TGTGCCAGCAGCCCGACAGGTGCGCCTGAAGCTTTCTTT. Protein product: CASSPTGAPEAFF. The chain employs TRBV11-2 and TRBJ1-1; possible D gene TRBD1, 6 bases. The CDR3 spans 13 residues. Trimming removed 5 bases from V and 6 bases from J, with 13 bases in between. In germline, CDR1 is SGHAT, CDR2 FQNNGV.

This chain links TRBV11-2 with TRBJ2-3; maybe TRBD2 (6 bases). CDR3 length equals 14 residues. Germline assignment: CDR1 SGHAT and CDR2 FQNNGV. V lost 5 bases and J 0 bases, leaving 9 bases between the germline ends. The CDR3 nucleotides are TGTGCCAGCAGCACCAGCGGGAGCACAGATACGCAGTATTTT. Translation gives CASSTSGSTDTQYF.

CDR3 in amino acids: CASSVGDTVPSGANVLTF. The DNA for the CDR3 is TGTGCCAGCAGCGTAGGAGACACGGTCCCCTCTGGGGCCAACGTCCTGACTTTC. V gene TRBV9 combines with J gene TRBJ2-6; no reliable D call. V gave up 0 bases and J gave up 0 bases, with 13 bases separating them. Germline-derived CDR1 and CDR2 are SGDLS and YYNGEE. This CDR3 is built from 18 residues.

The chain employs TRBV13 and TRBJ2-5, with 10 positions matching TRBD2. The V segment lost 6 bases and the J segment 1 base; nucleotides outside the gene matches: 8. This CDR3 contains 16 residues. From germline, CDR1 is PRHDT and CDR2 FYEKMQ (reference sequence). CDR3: CASRRTSGLFQETQYF. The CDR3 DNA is TGTGCCAGCAGGAGGACTAGCGGCTTATTCCAAGAGACCCAGTACTTC.

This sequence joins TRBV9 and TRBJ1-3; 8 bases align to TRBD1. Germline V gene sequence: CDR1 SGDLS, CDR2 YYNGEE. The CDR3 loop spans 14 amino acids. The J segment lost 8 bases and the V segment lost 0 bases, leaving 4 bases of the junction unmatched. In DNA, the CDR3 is TGTGCCAGCAGCGTAGGGACAGGGCGGGACACCATATATTTT. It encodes CASSVGTGRDTIYF.

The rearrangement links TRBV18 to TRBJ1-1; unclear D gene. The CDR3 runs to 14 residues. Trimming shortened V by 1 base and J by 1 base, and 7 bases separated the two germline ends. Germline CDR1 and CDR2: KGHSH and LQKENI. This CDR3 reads CASSPQEGNTEAFF. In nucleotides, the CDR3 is TGTGCCAGCTCACCACAGGAGGGGAACACTGAAGCTTTCTTT.